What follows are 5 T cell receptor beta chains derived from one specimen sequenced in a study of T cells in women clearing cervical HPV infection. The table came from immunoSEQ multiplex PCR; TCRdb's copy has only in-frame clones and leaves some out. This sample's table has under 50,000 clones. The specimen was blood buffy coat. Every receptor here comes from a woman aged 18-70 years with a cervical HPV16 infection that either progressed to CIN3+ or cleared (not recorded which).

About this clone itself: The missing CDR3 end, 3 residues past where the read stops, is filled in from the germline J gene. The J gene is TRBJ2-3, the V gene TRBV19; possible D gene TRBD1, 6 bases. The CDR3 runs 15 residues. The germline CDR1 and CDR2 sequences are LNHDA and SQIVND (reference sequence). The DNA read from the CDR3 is TGTGCCAGTAGTCCCGCCGGACAGAACAATCAGCCG. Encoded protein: CASSPAGQNNQP. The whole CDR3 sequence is CASSPAGQNNQPQYF.

The covered CDR3 bases are TGTGCCAGCAGTGAAAGTTACGGGGGGGGACAAGAGACC. It specifies CASSESYGGGQET. The complete CDR3 protein is CASSESYGGGQETQYF. This chain links TRBV6-1 with TRBJ2-5; 8 positions agree with TRBD2. The CDR3 end lies 3 residues beyond the end of the read and is filled in from the germline J gene. Germline V gene lookup returns CDR1 MNHNS and CDR2 SASEGT. The CDR3 runs 16 residues. With 2 bases clipped from V and 2 bases from J, the junction kept 7 bases outside the gene matches.

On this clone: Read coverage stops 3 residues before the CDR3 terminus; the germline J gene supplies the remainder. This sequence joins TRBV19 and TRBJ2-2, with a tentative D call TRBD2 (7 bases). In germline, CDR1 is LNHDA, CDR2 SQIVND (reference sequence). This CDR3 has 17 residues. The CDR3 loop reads CASSIDLSGQGREKLFF. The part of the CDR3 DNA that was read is TGTGCCAGTAGTATAGATCTATCTGGGCAGGGGAGGGAAAAG. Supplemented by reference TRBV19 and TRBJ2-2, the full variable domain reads DGGITQSPKYLFRKEGQNVTLSCEQNLNHDAMYWYRQDPGQGLRLIYYSQIVNDFQKGDIAEGYSVSREKKESFPLTVTSAQKNPTAFYLCASSIDLSGQGREKLFFGEGSRLTVL.

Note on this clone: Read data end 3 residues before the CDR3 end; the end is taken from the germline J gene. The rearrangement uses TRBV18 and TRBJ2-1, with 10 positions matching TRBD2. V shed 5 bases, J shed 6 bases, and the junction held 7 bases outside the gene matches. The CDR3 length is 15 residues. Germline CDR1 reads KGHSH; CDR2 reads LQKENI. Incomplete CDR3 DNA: TGTGCCAGCTCATCTTCTAGCGGGGGCCTCAATGAG. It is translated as CASSSSSGGLNE. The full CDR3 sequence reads CASSSSSGGLNEQFF.

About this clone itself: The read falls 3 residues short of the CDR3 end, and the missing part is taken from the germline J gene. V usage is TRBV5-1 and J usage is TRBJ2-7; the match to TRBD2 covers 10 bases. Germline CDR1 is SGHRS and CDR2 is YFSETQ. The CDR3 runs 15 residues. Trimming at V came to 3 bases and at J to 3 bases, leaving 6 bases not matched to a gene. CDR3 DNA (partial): TGCGCCAGCAGCTCGAATGGACTAGCGGTCTACGAG. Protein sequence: CASSSNGLAVYE. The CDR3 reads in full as CASSSNGLAVYEQYF.